A selection of T cell receptor beta chains follows, all from one sample in a study of cytomegalovirus exposure and HLA in healthy donors. Libraries were prepared by immunoSEQ multiplex PCR; TCRdb keeps only in-frame clonotypes and omits some of them. This table lists 100,000 to 150,000 clones. The sequencing sample was made of PBMCs. These receptors were collected from a man aged 35 to 55 in good health and CMV-seronegative. Both conserved end residues are part of each CDR3. A D gene is named only where the DNA matches it firmly.

J gene | V gene | D gene | CDR3 DNA | CDR3 protein
TRBJ1-4 | TRBV15 | NA | TGTGCCACCAGCAGAGGGGGGAGGGAAAAACTGTTTTTT | CATSRGGREKLFF
TRBJ2-7 | TRBV9 | TRBD2 | TGTGCCAGCAGTACCGCTAGCGGGAGTCTCTACGAGCAGTACTTC | CASSTASGSLYEQYF
TRBJ1-6 | TRBV4-1 | NA | TGCGCCAGCAGCCAAGTGGGACAAACCTTCGGTTCACCCCTCCACTTT | CASSQVGQTFGSPLHF
TRBJ2-7 | TRBV5-6 | TRBD1 | TGTGCCAGCAGCGGGAACAGGGGTTACGAGCAGTACTTC | CASSGNRGYEQYF
TRBJ2-3 | TRBV29-1 | NA | TGCAGCGTTGAAGCGACTAGAGGGGCAGTGACAGATACGCAGTATTTT | CSVEATRGAVTDTQYF
TRBJ2-3 | TRBV6-4 | NA | TGTGCCAGCAGTGCAGGGGGCACAGATACGCAGTATTTT | CASSAGGTDTQYF
TRBJ2-1 | TRBV5-1 | NA | TGCGCCAGCAGCTTACGACAGTCAACCACCTACAATGAGCAGTTCTTC | CASSLRQSTTYNEQFF
TRBJ2-5 | TRBV18 | NA | TGTGCCAGCTCACCACTGAGGGAAGAGACCCAGTACTTC | CASSPLREETQYF
TRBJ2-7 | TRBV28 | NA | TGTGCCAGCAGCTCTCCCTGGGGGACTTTGCTCGAGCAGTACTTC | CASSSPWGTLLEQYF
TRBJ2-3 | TRBV2 | TRBD1 | TGTGCCAGCGTTATCGGACAGGGCCTTAGCACAGATACGCAGTATTTT | CASVIGQGLSTDTQYF
TRBJ2-2 | TRBV4-2 | NA | TGTGCCAGCAGCCCAACAGAAAATTCCAGGGTTTTCGGGGAGCTGTTTTTT | CASSPTENSRVFGELFF
TRBJ1-1 | TRBV6-5 | NA | TGTGCCAGCAGCTTAGCGCCCACCGCAGAGGCTTTCTTT | CASSLAPTAEAFF
TRBJ2-1 | TRBV5-4 | NA | TGTGCCAGCAGCCCAGGCCGCGGGACTCACAATGAGCAGTTCTTC | CASSPGRGTHNEQFF
TRBJ1-5 | TRBV28 | NA | TGTGCCAGCAGGGATATACAGGGTGTCATTGTCGGGGGCAATCAGCCCCAGCATTTT | CASRDIQGVIVGGNQPQHF
TRBJ1-1 | TRBV28 | TRBD1 | TGTGCCAGCAGTTTCGCGGGACAGGGGAACACTGAAGCTTTCTTT | CASSFAGQGNTEAFF